This passage covers 30 T cell receptor beta chains from one sample sequenced in a study of vaccination effects on CD4 cells after COVID-19. Antigen-specific CD4+ T cell clonotypes were called by their expansion after viral peptide-pool culture in ViraFEST. The culture ran for 10 days before CD4+ T cells were isolated. All vaccine recipients tested negative for nucleocapsid antibodies and had never contracted SARS-CoV-2 infection. Assay: immunoSEQ multiplex PCR; the TCRdb copy retains only in-frame clones and omits some. The top ten hold 12% of the sample, which has 62,000 or so clones, roughly 80% seen once. Their recognized antigens are unknown. Sequenced here: CD4+ T cells from PBMCs cultured with SARS-CoV-2 spike peptides, sampled before COVID-19 vaccination. Source of these receptors: a human donor who received a COVID-19 vaccine.

The V and J genes are TRBV5-1 and TRBJ2-1; 8 bases are shared with TRBD1. The V gene end was trimmed by 1 base and the J gene end by 5 bases; junction bases not matched to a gene: 5. The CDR3 loop spans 15 amino acids. Germline loops: CDR1 SGHRS, CDR2 YFSETQ. The CDR3 protein is CASSLRQGANNEQFF. The CDR3, as DNA: TGCGCCAGCAGCTTGAGGCAGGGGGCAAACAATGAGCAGTTCTTC.

The CDR3 protein is CATSDPGTPYRYTF. The CDR3, as DNA: TGTGCCACCAGTGATCCCGGGACACCATATCGCTACACCTTC. The rearrangement links TRBV24-1 to TRBJ1-2; D is possibly TRBD1 (6 bases). V shed 3 bases and J shed 9 bases, with 16 bases lying between them. This CDR3 is 14 amino acids long. Germline V CDR1 and CDR2: KGHDR, SFDVKD.

The CDR3 DNA reads TGTGCCAGCAGCTTGCAGGGGGCTAGGGAGCAGTACGTC. This codes for CASSLQGAREQYV. This rearrangement joins TRBV7-2 to TRBJ2-7; 8 positions agree with TRBD1. V lost 3 bases to trimming and J lost 7 bases; unmatched junction nucleotides: 5. The CDR3 length is 13 residues. Per the germline V gene, CDR1 is SGHTA and CDR2 is FQGNSA.

This clone was recorded once. The chain joins TRBV7-3 to TRBJ2-3, with a tentative D call TRBD2 (6 bases). CDR1 is SGHTA, CDR2 FQGTGA, per germline. The V and J ends lost 3 bases and 6 bases respectively, with 16 bases between them. The length of the CDR3 is 15 residues. CDR3 in amino acids: CASSFGAGRLDTQYF. The DNA of the CDR3 is TGTGCCAGCAGCTTTGGGGCAGGGAGGTTGGATACGCAGTATTTT.

The chain carries TRBV2 and TRBJ2-1; D might be TRBD2 (5 bases). The CDR3 loop spans 13 amino acids. With 2 bases removed from V and 9 bases from J, the gap between germline ends came to 11 bases. CDR1 and CDR2 from the germline V gene are SNHLY and FYNNEI. In DNA form, the CDR3 reads TGTGCCAGCAGTGAATCAGGCGCGGGTGAGCAGTTCTTC. Translating gives CASSESGAGEQFF.

The table lists this clone with a few counts. The chain couples TRBV2 to TRBJ2-7; 7 positions agree with TRBD2. The CDR3 totals 13 residues. Unmatched junction bases numbered 2, after V lost 4 bases and J lost 2 bases. CDR1 is SNHLY and CDR2 is FYNNEI in the germline V gene. The DNA of the CDR3 is TGTGCCAGCAGTGCGCGGGGGACCTACGAGCAGTACGTC. Residues: CASSARGTYEQYV.

The CDR3 coding sequence is TGTGCCAGCTCACCCGACAGGGACCGGGGAACTGAAGCTTTCTTT. Translating it yields CASSPDRDRGTEAFF. The gene calls are TRBV18 and TRBJ1-1; 7 bases are a match to TRBD1. J gave up 5 bases and V 3 bases, and 9 bases lay outside the gene matches. Germline loops: CDR1 KGHSH, CDR2 LQKENI. The CDR3 is 15 residues long.

The V and J genes are TRBV28 and TRBJ1-5, with D perhaps matching TRBD1 (6 bases). Germline lookup yields CDR1 MDHEN and CDR2 SYDVKM. This CDR3 has 14 amino acids. V dropped 2 bases and J dropped 8 bases, with 13 bases sitting between them. The CDR3 nucleotides are TGTGCCAGCAGTTTAACGAGGGGGTGGGAGCCCCAGCATTTT. It is translated as CASSLTRGWEPQHF.

This chain links TRBV29-1 with TRBJ1-1, with a possible D match to TRBD1 (6 bases). Trimming removed 4 bases at V and 3 bases at J, with 12 bases between. Germline loops: CDR1 SQVTM, CDR2 ANQGSEA. This CDR3 is built from 13 residues. CDR3 bases: TGCAGCGTTGTGGGGGGCCCATACACTGAAGCTTTCTTT. Its translation is CSVVGGPYTEAFF.

The CDR3 DNA reads as TGTGCCAGCAGCTTAGCGGTAACAGGGGCCTACGAGCAGTACGTC. Translated: CASSLAVTGAYEQYV. This sequence joins TRBV7-2 and TRBJ2-7; 7 bases line up with TRBD1. Germline trimming cut 0 bases from V and 2 bases from J; bases unmatched to any gene: 4. The length of the CDR3 is 15 residues. From germline, CDR1 is SGHTA and CDR2 FQGNSA.

The chain recombines TRBV5-1 with TRBJ1-3, with D possibly being TRBD1 (6 bases). V lost 3 bases, J lost 1 base, and 8 bases lay in between. Germline CDR1 SGHRS, CDR2 YFSETQ. The CDR3 runs 14 residues. CDR3 DNA sequence: TGCGCCAGCAGCTACCAGGGGTCTGGAAACACCATATATTTT. Amino acid sequence: CASSYQGSGNTIYF.

The chain recombines TRBV7-9 with TRBJ1-2; TRBD1 matches at 9 bases. CDR3 length equals 13 residues. Germline V gives CDR1 SEHNR, CDR2 FQNEAQ (reference sequence). Unmatched junction bases numbered 5, after V lost 5 bases and J lost 7 bases. This CDR3 reads CASSRGQGSGYTF. CDR3 DNA: TGTGCCAGCAGCCGAGGACAGGGGTCTGGCTACACCTTC.

The chain joins TRBV3-1 (or the pseudogene TRBV3-2) to TRBJ2-3; perhaps TRBD2 as D (6 bases). The CDR3 covers 18 residues. Germline V lookup: CDR1 LGHDT, CDR2 YNNKEL (reference sequence). Trimming removed 0 bases at V and 0 bases at J, with 16 bases between. CDR3 bases: TGTGCCAGCAGCCAAGAGTCCGTCGGGACTCCAAGCACAGATACGCAGTATTTT. Translated, it gives CASSQESVGTPSTDTQYF.

The genes are TRBV30 and TRBJ2-1; D not certain. This CDR3 contains 13 residues. Trimming pared 3 bases from V and 4 bases from J, leaving 10 bases between. Per germline, CDR1 GTSNPN and CDR2 SVGIG (reference sequence). The chain's CDR3 is CAWSVQVYNEQFF. CDR3 nucleotide sequence: TGTGCCTGGAGCGTTCAAGTTTACAATGAGCAGTTCTTC. Full variable domain (missing parts from reference TRBV30 and TRBJ2-1): SQTIHQWPATLVQPVGSPLSLECTVEGTSNPNLYWYRQAAGRGLQLLFYSVGIGQISSEVPQNLSASRPQDRQFILSSKKLLLSDSGFYLCAWSVQVYNEQFFGPGTRLTVL.

The chain employs TRBV6-1 and TRBJ1-2, with D perhaps matching TRBD1 (6 bases). Trimming took off 1 base at V and 4 bases at J, with 16 bases between the two ends. This CDR3 is built from 16 residues. Germline V gives CDR1 MNHNS, CDR2 SASEGT. The CDR3: CASSEGVRGDLYGYTF. CDR3 coding DNA: TGTGCCAGCAGTGAAGGAGTCAGGGGCGACCTCTATGGCTACACCTTC.

The chain carries TRBV11-2 and TRBJ2-7; D gene unclear. Germline V gives CDR1 SGHAT, CDR2 FQNNGV. The CDR3 loop spans 15 amino acids. The V end lost 3 bases, the J end lost 0 bases, and 12 bases lay between the germline ends. CDR3 DNA sequence: TGTGCCAGCAGCTTGGGCGGCCTGAGCTCCTACGAGCAGTACGTC. Its translation is CASSLGGLSSYEQYV.

The V and J genes are TRBV28 and TRBJ2-6, with 8 bases fitting TRBD2. This CDR3 has 20 amino acids. Germline values: CDR1 MDHEN, CDR2 SYDVKM. The junction had 14 bases not matched to a gene; V was cut back by 4 bases and J by 0 bases. CDR3 amino acids: CASSSPIGGGHSSGANVLTF. The DNA for the CDR3 is TGTGCCAGCAGTTCCCCTATTGGCGGGGGGCACAGCTCTGGGGCCAACGTCCTGACTTTC.

CDR3 coding DNA: TGTGCCAGCAGTTATATGGGTAACACTGAAGCTTTCTTT. As protein: CASSYMGNTEAFF. This sequence joins TRBV6-5 and TRBJ1-1; the D is unclear. Per germline, CDR1 MNHEY and CDR2 SVGAGI. Deletions cut 3 bases from V and 2 bases from J, with 7 bases between. The CDR3 runs to 13 residues.

The rearrangement joins TRBV6-5 to TRBJ2-1, with D hard to call. The germline V gene encodes CDR1 MNHEY and CDR2 SVGAGI. V shed 0 bases and J shed 5 bases, with 8 bases lying between them. This CDR3 is built from 14 residues. The CDR3 DNA reads TGTGCCAGCAGTTACTCCCGGGCCAACAATGAGCAGTTCTTC. It is translated as CASSYSRANNEQFF.

The gene calls are TRBV11-3 and TRBJ2-5; D possibly corresponds to TRBD2 (6 bases). Germline CDR1 SGHNT, CDR2 YENEEA. This CDR3 region has 15 residues. V was shortened by 3 bases and J by 1 base, with 12 bases between the two germline ends. DNA of the CDR3: TGTGCCAGCAGCTTTGGGCGGGGACTCCAAGAGACCCAGTACTTC. This sequence encodes CASSFGRGLQETQYF.

In this sample, this clone turned up a few times. The chain has TRBV2 and TRBJ2-2; D is unresolved. There are 13 residues in the CDR3. Trimming removed 4 bases at V and 3 bases at J, with 6 bases between. In germline, CDR1 is SNHLY, CDR2 FYNNEI. CDR3 sequence: CASSGLDTGELFF. Here the CDR3 DNA reads TGTGCCAGCAGTGGACTGGACACCGGGGAGCTGTTTTTT.

The J gene is TRBJ2-2, the V gene TRBV4-3; no clear D. Trimming pared 4 bases from V and 6 bases from J, leaving 12 bases between. The CDR3 runs to 14 residues. The germline gives CDR1 LGHNA, CDR2 YSLEER. CDR3 nucleotide sequence: TGCGCCAGCAGCCTAAGCCCAAGGGCCGGGGAGCTGTTTTTT. It encodes CASSLSPRAGELFF.

The V gene is TRBV27, the J gene TRBJ2-2; no firm D call. V lost 7 bases and J 2 bases, leaving 11 bases between the germline ends. CDR1 is MNHEY and CDR2 is SMNVEV in the germline V gene (reference sequence). This CDR3 region has 14 residues. As DNA, the CDR3 is TGTGCCAGCACGCTCAGCCGAAACACCGGGGAGCTGTTTTTT. Translation gives CASTLSRNTGELFF.

V gene TRBV9 combines with J gene TRBJ1-5, with 9 bases aligning to TRBD1. V dropped 8 bases and J dropped 5; count of bases not matched to a gene: 2. Per germline, CDR1 SGDLS and CDR2 YYNGEE. The CDR3 is made up of 12 amino acids. The CDR3, as DNA: TGTGCCAGGGGACAGGGAGATCAGCCCCAGCATTTT. Translation: CARGQGDQPQHF.

The gene calls are TRBV24-1 and TRBJ2-1; D remains unclear. Between the trimmed V and J ends, which lost 0 bases and 6 bases, there was a span of 11 bases. CDR1 and CDR2 (germline): KGHDR, SFDVKD. The CDR3 loop spans 15 amino acids. CDR3 sequence (DNA): TGTGCCACCAGTGATTTGAAGGACCTCCCCAATGAGCAGTTCTTC. This codes for CATSDLKDLPNEQFF.

The V gene is TRBV30, the J gene TRBJ2-5; D may be TRBD1 (6 bases). V lost 4 bases, J lost 5 bases, and 11 bases lay in between. The germline V gene encodes CDR1 GTSNPN and CDR2 SVGIG (reference sequence). This CDR3 spans 12 amino acids. Written as DNA, the CDR3 is TGTGCCTGGACCCCAGGGGCGGAGACCCAGTACTTC. Residues: CAWTPGAETQYF.

The chain uses TRBV9 and TRBJ2-6, with D perhaps TRBD2 (6 bases). The germline CDR1 and CDR2 sequences are SGDLS and YYNGEE. The V gene lost 0 bases and the J gene lost 2 bases, with 9 bases spanning the gap. The CDR3 covers 16 residues. CDR3: CASSVGGGAGANVLTF. In DNA form, the CDR3 reads TGTGCCAGCAGCGTAGGAGGAGGGGCTGGGGCCAACGTCCTGACTTTC.

The chain uses TRBV9 and TRBJ2-1; 16 bases align to TRBD2. This CDR3 has 20 amino acids. CDR1 is SGDLS and CDR2 is YYNGEE in the germline V gene. Trimming took 4 bases from V and 1 from J; bases not matched to a gene: 11. CDR3 region: CASSTTPGTSGGASYNEQFF. The DNA of the CDR3 is TGTGCCAGCAGCACAACCCCCGGGACTAGCGGGGGGGCTTCCTACAATGAGCAGTTCTTC.

The J gene is TRBJ2-5, the V gene TRBV29-1, with TRBD2 matching 8 bases. Trimming removed 5 bases from V and 1 base from J; junction bases left unmatched: 9. The CDR3 length is 15 residues. CDR1 and CDR2 from the germline V gene are SQVTM and ANQGSEA. CDR3 sequence reads: CSVKGGRGAQETQYF. Here the CDR3 DNA reads TGCAGCGTTAAAGGCGGGCGGGGGGCCCAAGAGACCCAGTACTTC.

The chain is built from TRBV10-1 and TRBJ1-6, with 9 bases identical to TRBD1. Trimming took 3 bases from V and 5 from J; bases not matched to a gene: 8. CDR1 and CDR2 from the germline V gene are WNHNN and SYGVQD (reference sequence). The CDR3 runs to 17 residues. The CDR3 DNA sequence: TGCGCCAGCAGTGAAGGCACAGGGGGCAATAATAATTCACCCCTCCACTTT. Its protein product is CASSEGTGGNNNSPLHF.